This TCR beta chain appears in the sequencing data of a study of early T cells in non-severe SARS-CoV-2 infection. Individual cDNA molecules carried attached unique molecular identifiers. Each CDR3 protein is one row after TCRdb ran MiXCR on the 5' RACE reads. The table lists some 87,000 distinct CDR3 sequences, 9% to 14% of them singletons, with approximately 2.6% in the top ten. In this sample, this clonotype turned up many times. This TCR came from an adult who was a healthcare worker with PCR-confirmed SARS-CoV-2 infection or an uninfected control (not recorded which). Material: whole blood.

The CDR3 sequence: CSAPRLAGVLPYSSYNEQFF. The CDR3 bases are TGCAGTGCCCCGCGACTAGCGGGGGTTCTCCCTTATAGCTCCTACAATGAGCAGTTCTTC. The V call is TRBV20-1, the J call TRBJ2-1; TRBD2 aligns across 12 bases. The germline V gene has CDR1 DFQATT and CDR2 SNEGSKA (reference sequence). The V and J ends lost 6 bases and 0 bases, in that order; junction bases with no gene match: 18. The CDR3 is made up of 20 amino acids.